Presented here are 10 T cell receptor beta chains from one specimen sequenced in a study of shared clonotypes between healthy human individuals. Some clones are missing from TCRdb's copy, which holds only in-frame ones; the method was immunoSEQ multiplex PCR. In the table there are around 1.9 million clones, 93% of which are singletons. Only CD45RO-negative cells positively selected for CCR7 counted as naive CD8 cells, so terminally differentiated effector memory CD45RA+ cells were excluded. Sequencing was carried out using naive CD8+ T cells from PBMCs. These receptors were taken from a man younger than 35 in good health. Some clones in this sample may be carry-over from other donors' samples.

The V call is TRBV28, the J call TRBJ2-7; TRBD1 or TRBD2 may be the D gene (5 bases each). CDR1 and CDR2 (germline): MDHEN, SYDVKM. CDR3 size: 12 residues. With 7 bases removed from V and 2 bases from J, the gap between germline ends came to 9 bases. The CDR3 loop reads CASMGVPYEQYF. CDR3 coding DNA: TGTGCCAGCATGGGGGTACCCTACGAGCAGTACTTC.

The chain carries TRBV2 and TRBJ2-2, with a possible D match to TRBD2 (5 bases). V was clipped by 7 bases and J by 4 bases, with 13 bases between them. The CDR3 has 14 amino acids. Germline CDR1 SNHLY, CDR2 FYNNEI. As DNA, the CDR3 is TGTGCCAGCAATGAGGGCCGGGGCACCGGGGAGCTGTTTTTT. As protein: CASNEGRGTGELFF.

This clone was found once. This sequence joins TRBV27 and TRBJ1-1; D perhaps matches TRBD1 (5 bases). This CDR3 spans 16 amino acids. V dropped 5 bases and J dropped 1 base, with 17 bases sitting between them. CDR1 and CDR2 (germline): MNHEY, SMNVEV (reference sequence). CDR3 sequence: CASSKRPGLPNTEAFF. CDR3 sequence (DNA): TGTGCCAGCAGTAAACGTCCGGGACTCCCGAACACTGAAGCTTTCTTT.

CDR3 sequence: CASSPVGPREYEQYF. The CDR3 coding sequence is TGTGCCAGCAGTCCCGTGGGACCCCGCGAGTACGAGCAGTACTTC. The chain carries TRBV27 and TRBJ2-7; D may match TRBD1 or TRBD2 (5 bases each). The CDR3 is 15 residues long. CDR1 and CDR2 from the germline V gene are MNHEY and SMNVEV (reference sequence). V lost 5 bases and J lost 4, with 18 bases in between.

The V and J genes are TRBV29-1 and TRBJ2-3, with TRBD1 matching 9 bases. Germline CDR1 reads SQVTM; CDR2 reads ANQGSEA. The CDR3 extends over 15 amino acids. V shed 5 bases, J shed 5 bases, and the junction held 11 bases outside the gene matches. CDR3 nucleotide sequence: TGCAGCGTTTTATCCGGGGACAGGGTCATAGATACGCAGTATTTT. This translates into CSVLSGDRVIDTQYF.

This clone was detected a few times. Other nucleotide sequences in the sample specify the same CDR3. The CDR3 is CASSSGSYEQYF. The CDR3, as DNA: TGTGCCAGCAGTTCCGGGTCCTACGAGCAGTACTTC. The J gene is TRBJ2-7, the V gene TRBV27, with D hard to call. Germline CDR1 reads MNHEY; CDR2 reads SMNVEV (reference sequence). Trimming left V 4 bases short and J 1 base short, with 5 bases between. The CDR3 totals 12 residues.

V is TRBV29-1 and J is TRBJ2-5, with 8 bases that match TRBD1. Matching the DNA end better, TRBJ2-7 makes the J call doubtful. Germline CDR1 and CDR2: SQVTM and ANQGSEA. This CDR3 has 13 residues. CDR3 sequence: CSVLGTGHYEQYF. In DNA form, the CDR3 reads TGCAGCGTCCTAGGGACAGGCCACTACGAGCAGTACTTC.

The DNA for the CDR3 is TGTGCCAGCAGCAAAGCAGGGGTCCACGTTGTCAGGGACACCGGGGAGCTGTTTTTT. Its translation is CASSKAGVHVVRDTGELFF. The rearrangement links TRBV21-1 to TRBJ2-2; TRBD1 was called by the table and not checked on the DNA. TRBV21-1 is termed a pseudogene. The length of the CDR3 is 19 residues.

The V gene is TRBV7-9, the J gene TRBJ2-6; no definite D call. The germline CDR1 and CDR2 sequences are SEHNR and FQNEAQ (reference sequence). The V end was cut by 5 bases, the J end by 0 bases, with 8 bases between. This CDR3 has 15 amino acids. CDR3 loop: CASSLSDSGANVLTF. CDR3 nucleotide sequence: TGTGCCAGCAGCCTGAGTGACTCTGGGGCCAACGTCCTGACTTTC.

The rearrangement links TRBV9 to TRBJ2-2; TRBD1 matches 8 bases. The CDR3 loop spans 13 amino acids. V gave up 8 bases and J gave up 3 bases; unmatched junction bases: 3. Germline CDR1 is SGDLS and CDR2 is YYNGEE. The CDR3 bases are TGTGCCAGTACGACAGGGGACACCGGGGAGCTGTTTTTT. It is translated as CASTTGDTGELFF.